One sample yielded the 25 T cell receptor beta chains listed below, sequenced in a study of shared clonotypes between healthy human individuals. The protocol was immunoSEQ multiplex PCR, while the TCRdb copy is restricted to in-frame clones and leaves out a portion. The sample has approximately 530,000 clones; around 95% are singletons. Sequenced material: naive CD4+ T cells sorted from blood. Subset: CD45RA+ positively selected. The receptors were sampled from a woman under 40 in good health.

This clone showed up just once. The chain joins TRBV5-1 to TRBJ2-2; a possible D gene is TRBD1 (6 bases). The germline gives CDR1 SGHRS, CDR2 YFSETQ. V dropped 0 bases and J dropped 4 bases, with 13 bases sitting between them. The CDR3 has 16 amino acids. In nucleotides, the CDR3 is TGCGCCAGCAGCTTGGTTTCAGGGGTCGGCACCGGGGAGCTGTTTTTT. This translates into CASSLVSGVGTGELFF.

The chain combines TRBV28 with TRBJ1-2; the D gene is possibly TRBD1 (6 bases). This CDR3 comprises 15 residues. The V gene lost 6 bases and the J gene lost 0 bases, with 14 bases spanning the gap. The germline gives CDR1 MDHEN, CDR2 SYDVKM. As DNA, the CDR3 is TGTGCCAGCAGCCCGTGGACAGATTCTAACTATGGCTACACCTTC. Translating gives CASSPWTDSNYGYTF.

This sequence joins TRBV28 and TRBJ1-1; no definite D call. The length of the CDR3 is 14 residues. With 7 bases removed from V and 3 bases from J, the gap between germline ends came to 15 bases. Germline V CDR1 and CDR2: MDHEN, SYDVKM. CDR3 loop: CASNLLTLDTEAFF. The CDR3 coding sequence is TGTGCCAGCAACCTACTGACTTTGGACACTGAAGCTTTCTTT.

The chain carries TRBV5-8 and TRBJ1-1; D is possibly TRBD1 (5 bases). V lost 3 bases to trimming and J lost 5 bases, with 11 bases between them. The germline CDR1 and CDR2 sequences are SGHTS and YDEGEE. CDR3 length equals 13 residues. The CDR3, as DNA: TGTGCCAGCAGCTGGGGAAAGGGGACTGAAGCTTTCTTT. It specifies CASSWGKGTEAFF.

V gene TRBV4-1 combines with J gene TRBJ1-5; D is unclear. Germline CDR1 is MGHRA and CDR2 is YSYEKL. Trimming took off 6 bases at V and 0 bases at J, with 15 bases between the two ends. The CDR3 consists of 16 residues. The CDR3 bases are TGCGCCAGCAGACACGAGGATGGGGTTAGCAATCAGCCCCAGCATTTT. Translated, it gives CASRHEDGVSNQPQHF.

V and J are TRBV28 and TRBJ1-2; D unresolved. CDR3 length: 17 amino acids. Germline CDR1 and CDR2: MDHEN and SYDVKM. V lost 6 bases to trimming and J lost 5 bases, with 25 bases between them. For the CDR3, the DNA is TGTGCCAGCAGCCAAAGGAAGGGAGTCGGGTTAGGTTATGGCTACACCTTC. Translation gives CASSQRKGVGLGYGYTF.

This clone appeared a few times. The chain combines TRBV6-6 with TRBJ2-4; TRBD2 matches at 13 bases. V was clipped by 6 bases and J by 12 bases; unmatched bases: 8. The CDR3 contains 14 residues. Germline V gene lookup returns CDR1 MNHNY and CDR2 SVGAGI (reference sequence). This chain's CDR3 is CASRETSGRSTQYF. The CDR3 DNA reads as TGTGCCAGCAGGGAGACTAGCGGGAGGTCTACTCAGTACTTC.

The rearrangement links TRBV7-9 to TRBJ2-1; D not resolved. Per the germline V gene, CDR1 is SEHNR and CDR2 is FQNEAQ (reference sequence). This CDR3 contains 12 residues. V was shortened by 5 bases and J by 5 bases, with 7 bases between the two germline ends. CDR3 in DNA: TGTGCCAGCAGCACACTGAACAATGAGCAGTTCTTC. Amino acid sequence: CASSTLNNEQFF.

This clone appeared once. The DNA of the CDR3 is TGTGCCAGCAGCAACCACAGACTAGCGGGAAGCGAGGAGGGCGAGCAGTACTTC. This sequence encodes CASSNHRLAGSEEGEQYF. The V and J genes are TRBV28 and TRBJ2-7; 11 nucleotides agree with TRBD2. The CDR3 has 18 residues. From germline, CDR1 is MDHEN and CDR2 SYDVKM. The V segment lost 6 bases and the J segment 6 bases; nucleotides outside the gene matches: 19.

The chain is built from TRBV6-5 and TRBJ2-3; D is possibly TRBD2 (5 bases). CDR3 length: 13 amino acids. Germline CDR1 reads MNHEY; CDR2 reads SVGAGI. Trimming removed 8 bases from V and 7 bases from J, with 16 bases in between. CDR3 amino acids: CASLREGTYTQYF. DNA for the CDR3: TGTGCCAGCTTGAGGGAAGGTACATATACGCAGTATTTT.

V and J are TRBV5-1 and TRBJ1-1, with D unresolved. Germline values: CDR1 SGHRS, CDR2 YFSETQ. Trimming removed 0 bases at V and 4 bases at J, with 10 bases between. The CDR3 loop spans 14 amino acids. The CDR3 region has the DNA TGCGCCAGCAGCTTGGACAGTCTGGGCACTGAAGCTTTCTTT. It specifies CASSLDSLGTEAFF.

This chain connects TRBV7-8 to TRBJ2-5; TRBD1 agrees at 9 bases. Germline trimming cut 4 bases from V and 4 bases from J; bases unmatched to any gene: 4. This CDR3 contains 14 residues. Germline V gene data show CDR1 as SGHVS and CDR2 as FQNEAQ. The CDR3 coding sequence is TGTGCCAGCAGCTACCGGGACAGGGCAGAGACCCAGTACTTC. It specifies CASSYRDRAETQYF.

The rearrangement uses TRBV9 and TRBJ2-5, with D possibly matching TRBD2 (6 bases). CDR3 size: 13 residues. CDR1 and CDR2 (germline): SGDLS, YYNGEE. V lost 4 bases, J lost 4 bases, and 11 bases lay in between. CDR3 DNA: TGTGCCAGCAGCCCTCACGGGGGAGAGACCCAGTACTTC. It translates to CASSPHGGETQYF. Full variable domain (rest looked up from reference TRBV9 and TRBJ2-5): DSGVTQTPKHLITATGQRVTLRCSPRSGDLSVYWYQQSLDQGLQFLIQYYNGEERAKGNILERFSAQQFPDLHSELNLSSLELGDSALYFCASSPHGGETQYFGPGTRLLVL.

This clone occurred a few times. V is TRBV6-5 and J is TRBJ1-2; D unclear. V lost 6 bases, J lost 7 bases, and 15 bases lay in between. The germline V gene encodes CDR1 MNHEY and CDR2 SVGAGI. The CDR3 extends over 13 amino acids. CDR3 nucleotides: TGTGCCAGCAGACAGCAGGTTTACGGTGGCTACACCTTC. As protein: CASRQQVYGGYTF.

In its sample, this clone was seen once. The chain is built from TRBV19 and TRBJ2-2; D is perhaps TRBD1 (5 bases). The CDR3 consists of 15 residues. From germline, CDR1 is LNHDA and CDR2 SQIVND (reference sequence). The ends were cut back, 1 base at V and 3 bases at J, with 9 bases in the middle. For the CDR3, the DNA is TGTGCCAGTAGTATAGGACAGATACACACCGGGGAGCTGTTTTTT. Translating it yields CASSIGQIHTGELFF.

This sequence joins TRBV29-1 and TRBJ2-1; tentative D call: TRBD2 (5 bases). V gave up 5 bases and J gave up 5 bases, with 13 bases separating them. There are 13 residues in the CDR3. Germline CDR1 SQVTM, CDR2 ANQGSEA. The CDR3 DNA follows: TGCAGCGTTAAACTAGTTCGGCACAATGAGCAGTTCTTC. Residues: CSVKLVRHNEQFF.

The genes are TRBV7-9 and TRBJ2-1; 7 bases align to TRBD2. Unmatched junction bases numbered 13, after V lost 8 bases and J lost 6 bases. The CDR3 contains 15 residues. Germline loops: CDR1 SEHNR, CDR2 FQNEAQ (reference sequence). The CDR3 region is CASRHFPGGFNEQFF. The CDR3 bases are TGTGCCAGCCGCCATTTCCCGGGAGGATTCAATGAGCAGTTCTTC.

The V call is TRBV19, the J call TRBJ1-1, with D hard to call. In germline, CDR1 is LNHDA, CDR2 SQIVND (reference sequence). Trimming cost V 4 bases and J 1 base, with 7 bases left between them. This CDR3 has 13 amino acids. The CDR3 here is CASSKSWNTEAFF. CDR3 in DNA: TGTGCCAGTAGTAAGTCTTGGAACACTGAAGCTTTCTTT.

This chain uses TRBV30 with TRBJ2-1, with D maybe TRBD2 (5 bases). The V end was cut by 2 bases, the J end by 4 bases, with 18 bases between. The CDR3 contains 16 residues. The germline gives CDR1 GTSNPN, CDR2 SVGIG (reference sequence). CDR3 in DNA: TGTGCCTGGAGTCGAGGGTCCAGCTCGATGTACAATGAGCAGTTCTTC. The encoded protein is CAWSRGSSSMYNEQFF.

The chain uses TRBV6-5 and TRBJ2-7; D uncertain. The CDR3 sequence is 12 residues long. Trimming left V 4 bases short and J 3 bases short, with 7 bases between. The germline CDR1 and CDR2 sequences are MNHEY and SVGAGI. The CDR3 coding sequence is TGTGCCAGCAGTTCGTTTTTCTACGAGCAGTACTTC. This encodes CASSSFFYEQYF.

The genes are TRBV19 and TRBJ1-5, with D uncertain. CDR3 size: 13 residues. Trimming stripped 5 bases from V and 7 bases from J, with 12 bases between. The germline CDR1 and CDR2 sequences are LNHDA and SQIVND (reference sequence). The CDR3 is CASSPYSDQPQHF. The DNA of the CDR3 is TGTGCCAGTAGTCCTTACAGCGACCAGCCCCAGCATTTT. Supplemented by reference TRBV19 and TRBJ1-5, the full variable domain reads DGGITQSPKYLFRKEGQNVTLSCEQNLNHDAMYWYRQDPGQGLRLIYYSQIVNDFQKGDIAEGYSVSREKKESFPLTVTSAQKNPTAFYLCASSPYSDQPQHFGDGTRLSIL.

The chain employs TRBV4-1 and TRBJ2-1, with 7 bases aligning to TRBD1. Germline assignment: CDR1 MGHRA and CDR2 YSYEKL. With 4 bases clipped from V and 6 bases from J, the junction kept 12 bases outside the gene matches. The CDR3 covers 16 residues. The CDR3 DNA sequence: TGCGCCAGCAGCCCGGGACAGCCACTCGCTCTCAATGAGCAGTTCTTC. It translates to CASSPGQPLALNEQFF.

Concerning this clone: The junction departs from the called germline gene at one end, perhaps through a read error. The chain carries TRBV5-4 and TRBJ2-1; D gene uncertain. CDR3 length: 17 amino acids. CDR1 is SGHNT, CDR2 YYREEE, per germline (reference sequence). The CDR3 spells CASSLAPGESSYNEQFF. The CDR3 DNA reads TGTGCCAGTAGCTTGGCCCCGGGCGAGAGCTCCTACAATGAGCAGTTCTTC.

V gene TRBV5-1 combines with J gene TRBJ2-7; maybe TRBD1 (6 bases). CDR1 is SGHRS, CDR2 YFSETQ, per germline. V was cut by 2 bases and J by 6 bases, with 15 bases left in between. CDR3 size: 14 residues. CDR3 region: CASSFDRRVREQYF. The CDR3 DNA sequence: TGCGCCAGCAGCTTCGACAGGAGAGTACGCGAGCAGTACTTC.

This chain links TRBV28 with TRBJ2-7; 7 positions match TRBD1. Germline V lookup: CDR1 MDHEN, CDR2 SYDVKM. CDR3 size: 15 residues. V lost 4 bases, J lost 6 bases, and 12 bases stayed unmatched. The CDR3 loop is CASSSPTGISSEQYF. In DNA, the CDR3 is TGTGCCAGCAGTTCACCGACAGGGATAAGCTCCGAGCAGTACTTC.